This is a list of T cell receptor beta chains from one sample in a study of T cells in Graves' hyperthyroidism and ophthalmopathy. TCRdb reanalysed the multiplex PCR reads using MiXCR and keeps one entry per CDR3 protein. The sample has under 700,000 distinct CDR3 sequences, around 42% seen once. The source material was peripheral blood or thyroid tissue (not recorded which). The origin of the receptors is a young woman with Graves' hyperthyroidism. CDR3s include the opening cysteine and the closing phenylalanine or tryptophan. A D gene is named only where the DNA matches it firmly. Rows give clone size only sometimes, using once, few, many, or a class for an expanded clone.

j_call	v_call	d_call	clone_size	cdr3_length	cdr3_aa	cdr3_nt
TRBJ2-7	TRBV2	NA	NA	13	CASLFGSGPEQYF	TGTGCCAGCCTTTTTGGGTCGGGCCCCGAGCAGTACTTC
TRBJ2-1	TRBV5-1	TRBD2	NA	17	CASSRGLAGGGYNEQFF	TGCGCCAGCAGCCGCGGACTAGCGGGAGGGGGGTACAATGAGCAGTTCTTC
TRBJ1-6	TRBV25-1	TRBD1	NA	12	CARQGAGSPLHF	TGTGCTAGGCAGGGGGCCGGGTCACCCCTCCACTTT
TRBJ1-2	TRBV25-1	NA	NA	15	CASSELDPVYESYTF	TGTGCCAGCAGTGAATTAGACCCGGTATATGAGAGCTACACCTTC
TRBJ2-6	TRBV20-1	NA	NA	15	CSARVKGLGANVLTF	TGCAGTGCTAGAGTAAAGGGTTTGGGGGCCAACGTCCTGACTTTC
TRBJ2-7	TRBV24-1	NA	many	14	CATSDGSLRYEQYF	TGTGCCACCAGTGACGGAAGCCTTCGTTACGAGCAGTACTTC
TRBJ2-5	TRBV6-2/TRBV6-3	NA	NA	14	CASSYSGTQETQYF	TGTGCCAGCAGTTACTCAGGGACTCAAGAGACCCAGTACTTC
TRBJ2-7	TRBV7-9	TRBD1	NA	15	CASSQPGQGADEQYF	TGTGCCAGCAGCCAACCGGGACAGGGAGCGGACGAGCAGTACTTC
TRBJ2-2	TRBV4-1	TRBD2	NA	20	CASSEGLAGDLSANTGELFF	TGCGCCAGCAGTGAGGGACTAGCGGGCGATCTTAGCGCGAACACCGGGGAGCTGTTTTTT
TRBJ1-2	TRBV2	NA	many	12	CATSVGPYGYTF	TGTGCCACCTCGGTAGGCCCTTATGGCTACACCTTC
TRBJ2-2	TRBV24-1	NA	many	11	CATSAPPGLFF	TGTGCCACCAGTGCCCCCCCCGGGCTGTTTTTT
TRBJ1-1	TRBV10-3	NA	NA	12	CAITPAENEAFF	TGTGCCATCACCCCTGCAGAGAATGAAGCTTTCTTT
TRBJ1-6	TRBV19	TRBD1	NA	18	CASSTSGTGSSYNSPLHF	TGTGCCAGTAGTACCTCCGGGACAGGGAGCTCCTATAATTCACCCCTCCACTTT
TRBJ1-5	TRBV7-2	NA	NA	14	CASSPDILYQPQHF	TGTGCCAGCAGCCCGGACATCCTTTATCAGCCCCAGCATTTT
TRBJ2-7	TRBV2	NA	few	14	CASSEARLANEQYF	TGTGCCAGCAGTGAAGCGCGGCTAGCCAACGAGCAGTACTTC
TRBJ1-1	TRBV29-1	NA	NA	14	CSVEVGGMNTEAFF	TGCAGCGTTGAAGTCGGGGGTATGAACACTGAAGCTTTCTTT
TRBJ1-1	TRBV19	NA	few	14	CASSINGKNTEAFF	TGTGCCAGTAGTATCAATGGTAAGAACACTGAAGCTTTCTTT
TRBJ1-5	TRBV24-1	NA	many	12	CATSSGNQPQHF	TGTGCCACCAGTTCCGGCAATCAGCCCCAGCATTTT
TRBJ1-6	TRBV2	NA	many	15	CASSDQGPYNSPLHF	TGTGCCAGCAGTGACCAGGGCCCCTATAATTCACCCCTCCACTTT
TRBJ2-7	TRBV25-1	TRBD2	many	13	CASTGGYTYEQYF	TGTGCCAGCACGGGGGGTTATACCTACGAGCAGTACTTC
TRBJ1-5	TRBV15	NA	NA	14	CATSSFDVEWPQHF	TGTGCCACCAGCAGTTTTGATGTGGAATGGCCCCAGCATTTT
TRBJ1-5	TRBV20-1	NA	many	12	CSASNSNQPQHF	TGCAGTGCTAGTAATAGCAATCAGCCCCAGCATTTT
TRBJ2-7	TRBV10-3	NA	many	14	CAIRAGPASYEQYF	TGTGCCATCAGGGCGGGACCGGCTTCCTACGAGCAGTACTTC
TRBJ2-5	TRBV6-5	NA	many	11	CASSYEQTQYF	TGTGCCAGCAGTTACGAACAGACCCAGTACTTC
TRBJ2-7	TRBV2	TRBD1	NA	15	CASSDGQGGSYEQCF	TGTGCCAGCAGTGATGGACAGGGAGGTTCCTACGAGCAGTGCTTC
TRBJ2-5	TRBV20-1	TRBD1	few	15	CSAGDRGQLKETQYF	TGCAGTGCAGGAGACAGGGGGCAACTGAAAGAGACCCAGTACTTC
TRBJ1-5	TRBV19	TRBD1	many	16	CASSIHTGEVNQPQHF	TGTGCCAGTAGTATTCACACAGGGGAAGTGAATCAGCCCCAGCATTTT
TRBJ2-7	TRBV7-2	NA	once	15	CASSTFGSSSYEQYF	TGTGCCAGCAGCACTTTTGGGAGTTCCTCCTACGAGCAGTACTTC
TRBJ1-4	TRBV7-2	NA	NA	14	CASSQTTLNEKLFF	TGTGCCAGCAGCCAGACGACCCTTAATGAAAAACTGTTTTTT
TRBJ1-1	TRBV7-9	TRBD1	once	17	CASSFTGDREIGTEAFF	TGTGCCAGCAGCTTTACAGGGGACAGGGAAATAGGCACTGAAGCTTTCTTT
TRBJ1-5	TRBV7-8	NA	few	14	CASSLESYDQPQHF	TGTGCCAGCAGCTTAGAATCCTATGATCAGCCCCAGCATTTT
TRBJ1-6	TRBV2	NA	many	14	CASSEEGHLFPLHF	TGTGCCAGCAGTGAAGAGGGACACCTTTTCCCCCTCCACTTT
TRBJ2-7	TRBV29-1	TRBD1	many	11	CSGGQGTEQYF	TGCAGCGGGGGACAGGGCACCGAGCAGTACTTC
TRBJ2-5	TRBV24-1	NA	NA	12	CATSSLRETQYF	TGTGCCACCAGCTCACTACGAGAGACCCAGTACTTC
TRBJ1-6	TRBV6-4	TRBD1	NA	15	CASSDGDRGSSPLHF	TGTGCCAGCAGTGACGGTGACAGGGGAAGTTCACCCCTCCACTTT
TRBJ2-7	TRBV7-2	NA	few	14	CASSLGLRSYEQYF	TGTGCCAGCAGCCTGGGACTGCGCTCCTACGAGCAGTACTTC
TRBJ1-5	TRBV2	NA	many	14	CASSEGGRNQPQHF	TGTGCCAGCAGTGAAGGGGGTCGGAATCAGCCCCAGCATTTT
TRBJ2-5	TRBV12-3/TRBV12-4	NA	many	15	CASSLLFGAQETQYF	TGTGCCAGCAGTTTGCTGTTCGGGGCTCAAGAGACCCAGTACTTC
TRBJ2-6	TRBV29-1	NA	many	18	CSVEELLGRSSGANVLTF	TGCAGCGTTGAAGAGCTACTAGGACGGAGCTCTGGGGCCAACGTCCTGACTTTC
TRBJ2-5	TRBV20-1	NA	NA	13	CSALGEGGETQYF	TGCAGTGCTTTGGGGGAAGGGGGAGAGACCCAGTACTTC
TRBJ2-7	TRBV10-3	NA	few	16	CASSPPSAQSSYEQYF	TGTGCCAGCAGTCCCCCCTCAGCGCAAAGCTCCTACGAGCAGTACTTC
TRBJ1-5	TRBV20-1	NA	NA	14	CSAYAGGSNQPQHF	TGCAGTGCTTACGCAGGAGGGAGCAATCAGCCCCAGCATTTT
TRBJ1-1	TRBV12-5	NA	NA	16	CASGSSSGLRDTEAFF	TGTGCTAGTGGTTCATCCTCGGGGCTGCGGGACACTGAAGCTTTCTTT